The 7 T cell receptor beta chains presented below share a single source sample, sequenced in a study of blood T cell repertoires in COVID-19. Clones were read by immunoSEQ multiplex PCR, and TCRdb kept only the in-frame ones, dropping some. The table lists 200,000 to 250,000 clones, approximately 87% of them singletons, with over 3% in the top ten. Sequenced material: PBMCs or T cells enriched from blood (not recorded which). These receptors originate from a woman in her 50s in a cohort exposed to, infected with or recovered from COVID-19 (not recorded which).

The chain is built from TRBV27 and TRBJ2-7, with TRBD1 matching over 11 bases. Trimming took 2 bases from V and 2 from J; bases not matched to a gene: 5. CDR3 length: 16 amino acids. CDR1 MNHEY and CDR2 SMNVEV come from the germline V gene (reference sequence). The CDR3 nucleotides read TGTGCCAGCAGTTTAGGGACAGGGGGTCGACCCTACGAGCAGTACTTC. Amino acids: CASSLGTGGRPYEQYF.

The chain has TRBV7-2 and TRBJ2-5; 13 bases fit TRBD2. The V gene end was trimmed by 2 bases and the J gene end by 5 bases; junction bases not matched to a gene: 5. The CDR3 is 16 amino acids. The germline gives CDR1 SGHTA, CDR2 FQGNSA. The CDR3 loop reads CASSLPLAGGLETQYF. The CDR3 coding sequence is TGTGCCAGCAGCTTACCACTAGCGGGGGGGCTGGAGACCCAGTACTTC.

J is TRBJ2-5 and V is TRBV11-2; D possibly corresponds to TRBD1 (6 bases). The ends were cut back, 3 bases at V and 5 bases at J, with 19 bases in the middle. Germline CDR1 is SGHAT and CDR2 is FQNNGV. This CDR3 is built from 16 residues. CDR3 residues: CASSFTLWGLGETQYF. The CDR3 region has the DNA TGTGCCAGCAGCTTCACCCTCTGGGGGCTGGGGGAGACCCAGTACTTC.

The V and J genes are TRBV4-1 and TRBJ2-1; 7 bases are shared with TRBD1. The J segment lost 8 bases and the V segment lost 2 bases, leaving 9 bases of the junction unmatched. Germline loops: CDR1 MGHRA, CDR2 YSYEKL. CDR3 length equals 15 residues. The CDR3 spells CASSQHDNRGDEQFF. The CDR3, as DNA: TGCGCCAGCAGCCAACACGATAACAGGGGTGATGAGCAGTTCTTC.

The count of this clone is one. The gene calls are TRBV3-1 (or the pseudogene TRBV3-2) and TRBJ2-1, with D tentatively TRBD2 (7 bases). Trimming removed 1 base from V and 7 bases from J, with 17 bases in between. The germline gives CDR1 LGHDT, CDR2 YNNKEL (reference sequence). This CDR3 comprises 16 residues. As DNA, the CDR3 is TGTGCCAGCAGCCAAGTAAGGGGGGGCCGAACGAATGAGCAGTTCTTC. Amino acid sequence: CASSQVRGGRTNEQFF.

CDR3 DNA sequence: TGTGCCAGCAGTGTTACAGTAAACTATGGCTACACCTTC. Encoded protein: CASSVTVNYGYTF. The chain joins TRBV2 to TRBJ1-2, with D hard to call. The CDR3 totals 13 residues. Germline assignment: CDR1 SNHLY and CDR2 FYNNEI. V dropped 4 bases and J dropped 2 bases, with 8 bases sitting between them.

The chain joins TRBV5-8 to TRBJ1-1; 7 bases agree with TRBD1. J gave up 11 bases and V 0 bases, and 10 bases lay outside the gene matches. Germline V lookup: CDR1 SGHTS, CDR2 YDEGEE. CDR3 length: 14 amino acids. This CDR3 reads CASSLVTGAKRAFF. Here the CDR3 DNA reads TGTGCCAGCAGCTTGGTTACAGGGGCAAAGCGGGCTTTCTTT. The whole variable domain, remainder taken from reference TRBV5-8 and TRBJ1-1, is EAGVTQSPTHLIKTRGQQATLRCSPISGHTSVYWYQQALGLGLQFLLWYDEGEERNRGNFPPRFSGRQFPNYSSELNVNALELEDSALYLCASSLVTGAKRAFFGQGTRLTVV.